This TCR beta chain comes out of a study of patients and donors after allogeneic stem cell transplantation (dated by TCRdb to 2019 to 2021). Details on this clonotype: It lacks a known antigen. Per-nucleotide qualities are absent, and no much larger clonotype sits a single base away.

CDR1 SGHRS and CDR2 YFSETQ are derived from the germline V gene. Trimming accounts for 4 bases at V and 4 bases at J, while the number of junction bases matched to no gene is 16. The CDR3 runs 17 residues from the cysteine to the phenylalanine. The sequence is cut down to CDR3 DNA, 51 bases in frame from base 1. Receptor libraries were prepared by RT-PCR. The instrument given in TCRdb is NextSeq 550. The public sequencing data were trimmed at Q25 with fastp and processed into clonotypes with MiXCR by TCRdb, which kept only in-frame beta chains. When rows share a CDR3 protein, they turn into one entry using the most common DNA and genes. For this sample the table gives 150,000 to 250,000 distinct CDR3 sequences, of which approximately 41% were detected only once. The ten largest clones add up to 33% of the sample.

The clonotype was recovered from a human donor who was either an allogeneic HSCT recipient or a stem cell or donor lymphocyte infusion donor (not recorded which). It is not recorded whose cells these are; they may come from a transplant donor. The sample taken for sequencing was blood, either unsorted or a sorted T cell fraction (not recorded which). In this chain, TRBV5-1 is recombined with TRBJ1-2, and TRBD1 aligns with 7 junction nucleotides. The DNA reads TGCGCCAGCAGCCCAGACAGGGTGGAGGTCCTGAGCTATGGCTACACCTTC. It encodes CASSPDRVEVLSYGYTF.